This T cell receptor beta chain was sequenced during a study of T cells after yellow fever vaccination. Study at large: With SMART-Seq v4 Ultra Low Input, the fractions containing low cell numbers were prepared.

Using its own MiXCR run on the 5' RACE reads, TCRdb lists one record per CDR3 protein. The sample records approximately 580,000 distinct CDR3 sequences, roughly a sixth being singletons. The CDR3 runs 13 residues. Germline CDR1 is ENHRY and CDR2 is SYGVKD. Between the trimmed V and J ends, which lost 6 bases and 4 bases, there was a span of 10 bases. The sample was PBMCs, taken roughly 5 days after the first yellow fever vaccination. The source is a man younger than 35 who received the YFV17D yellow fever vaccine. The gene calls are TRBV10-3 and TRBJ1-5, with unresolved D. CDR3 DNA: TGTGCCATCAGCCCCGGGCCGAATCAGCCCCAGCATTTT. It encodes CAISPGPNQPQHF.